The 21 T cell receptor beta chains listed next were all sequenced from one sample in a study of T-cell reconstitution after alpha-beta-depleted transplantation in children. Unique molecular identifiers were built into the TCRbeta library. TCRdb re-derived calls from the PCR reads in MiXCR, one entry per CDR3 protein. The table includes 600,000 to 700,000 distinct CDR3 sequences, over 10% detected once. This specimen consisted of PBMCs, obtained before TCRalphabeta/CD19-depleted stem cell transplant. Source of these receptors: a girl aged 2 to 10 with congenital amegakaryocytic thrombocytopenia, due to receive a stem cell transplant.

This clonotype showed up many times. The chain carries TRBV20-1 and TRBJ1-2; D remains ambiguous. V was shortened by 3 bases and J by 7 bases, with 12 bases between the two germline ends. Germline assignment: CDR1 DFQATT and CDR2 SNEGSKA (reference sequence). This CDR3 has 12 amino acids. The CDR3 DNA reads TGCAGTGCTAGCCGGGCAGGTAGTGGCTACACCTTC. Amino acids: CSASRAGSGYTF.

This chain joins TRBV11-2 and TRBJ1-2, with TRBD1 identical over 9 bases. The CDR3 length is 14 residues. V lost 6 bases to trimming and J lost 8 bases; unmatched junction nucleotides: 10. Germline V CDR1 and CDR2: SGHAT, FQNNGV. The DNA of the CDR3 is TGTGCCAGCAGTTCCCCGAGGACAGGGGTCGGCTACACCTTC. Protein product: CASSSPRTGVGYTF. Combining the CDR3 with reference TRBV11-2 and TRBJ1-2 gives the whole variable domain EAGVAQSPRYKIIEKRQSVAFWCNPISGHATLYWYQQILGQGPKLLIQFQNNGVVDDSQLPKDRFSAERLKGVDSTLKIQPAKLEDSAVYLCASSSPRTGVGYTFGSGTRLTVV.

This clonotype was recorded many times. CDR3 sequence reads: CASSRQQETQYF. DNA for the CDR3: TGCGCCAGCAGCCGTCAACAAGAGACCCAGTACTTC. This rearrangement joins TRBV5-1 to TRBJ2-5, with no clear D. V was cut by 4 bases and J by 2 bases, with 6 bases left in between. The CDR3 is made up of 12 amino acids. Germline assignment: CDR1 SGHRS and CDR2 YFSETQ. Combining the CDR3 with reference TRBV5-1 and TRBJ2-5 gives the whole variable domain KAGVTQTPRYLIKTRGQQVTLSCSPISGHRSVSWYQQTPGQGLQFLFEYFSETQRNKGNFPGRFSGRQFSNSRSEMNVSTLELGDSALYLCASSRQQETQYFGPGTRLLVL.

The V and J genes are TRBV10-3 and TRBJ2-7, with 7 bases aligning to TRBD1. The CDR3 runs to 14 residues. Germline V gene sequence: CDR1 ENHRY, CDR2 SYGVKD. Trimming cost V 8 bases and J 2 bases; bases outside gene matches: 9. The CDR3 DNA reads as TGTGCCATCCGGACCGGGACAGATACCTACGAGCAGTACTTC. Translating gives CAIRTGTDTYEQYF.

This clonotype appeared a few times. The chain recombines TRBV20-1 with TRBJ2-7; perhaps TRBD2 as D (6 bases). With 3 bases removed from V and 5 bases from J, the gap between germline ends came to 11 bases. The CDR3 is 12 residues long. Germline values: CDR1 DFQATT, CDR2 SNEGSKA (reference sequence). CDR3 residues: CSASGSGHEQYF. CDR3 nucleotide sequence: TGCAGTGCTAGCGGGAGCGGTCACGAGCAGTACTTC.

This rearrangement joins TRBV6-5 to TRBJ1-2, with D possibly matching TRBD1 (6 bases). The CDR3 covers 17 residues. Looked up from germline, CDR1 is MNHEY and CDR2 is SVGAGI. V was clipped by 3 bases and J by 3 bases, with 20 bases between them. The DNA of the CDR3 is TGTGCCAGCAGTTATTCGTGGGGGGCTGGGGGAGACTATGGCTACACCTTC. It specifies CASSYSWGAGGDYGYTF.

The chain couples TRBV20-1 to TRBJ2-5; either TRBD1 or TRBD2 may supply D (5 bases each). The length of the CDR3 is 14 residues. Trimming cost V 4 bases and J 5 bases, with 17 bases left between them. The V gene's germline CDR1 is DFQATT and CDR2 SNEGSKA (reference sequence). The DNA of the CDR3 is TGCAGTGCTATGGGACGCCTATTGGTGGAGACCCAGTACTTC. This codes for CSAMGRLLVETQYF.

This clonotype was detected ten times or more. The chain recombines TRBV10-3 with TRBJ2-5, with TRBD2 as a possible D gene (7 bases). Trimming took off 11 bases at V and 2 bases at J, with 15 bases between the two ends. Germline V gene sequence: CDR1 ENHRY, CDR2 SYGVKD. This CDR3 comprises 13 residues. The DNA for the CDR3 is TGTGCCGGAAAGGGGGAGGGTCAAGAGACCCAGTACTTC. This gives the protein CAGKGEGQETQYF.

The chain combines TRBV30 with TRBJ2-5, with a tentative D call TRBD2 (5 bases). Germline V gives CDR1 GTSNPN, CDR2 SVGIG (reference sequence). The CDR3 sequence is 13 residues long. V lost 4 bases and J lost 0, with 9 bases in between. The CDR3: CAWTGMNQETQYF. As DNA, the CDR3 is TGTGCCTGGACCGGGATGAACCAAGAGACCCAGTACTTC.

This clonotype has ten or more counts. The chain is built from TRBV12-3 or TRBV12-4 and TRBJ2-1; weak D call: TRBD1 (6 bases). Deletions cut 5 bases from V and 7 bases from J, with 15 bases between. The CDR3 length is 14 residues. The CDR3 protein is CASSRNRALNEQFF. The CDR3 DNA reads TGTGCCAGCAGTAGGAACAGGGCGTTAAATGAGCAGTTCTTC.

The rearrangement links TRBV3-1 to TRBJ2-1, with 12 bases matching TRBD2. Trimming took 4 bases from V and 11 from J; bases not matched to a gene: 6. The CDR3 consists of 14 residues. Germline CDR1 reads LGHDT; CDR2 reads YNNKEL (reference sequence). DNA for the CDR3: TGTGCCAGCAGCCCCCAACTAGCGGGAGGCCAGCAGTTCTTC. Its translation is CASSPQLAGGQQFF.

This clonotype was picked up a small number of times. The chain couples TRBV12-3 or TRBV12-4 to TRBJ2-4; D perhaps matches TRBD1 (6 bases). This CDR3 spans 13 amino acids. Trimming pared 1 base from V and 15 bases from J, leaving 16 bases between. CDR3 nucleotides: TGTGCCAGCAGTTTAGGGGACAACCCTCCGCGGTACTTC. Its translation: CASSLGDNPPRYF.

The sample holds a few counts of this clonotype. J is TRBJ2-7 and V is TRBV5-1; D might be TRBD1 (6 bases). CDR3 length: 16 amino acids. Trimming removed 0 bases at V and 0 bases at J, with 13 bases between. Germline V CDR1 and CDR2: SGHRS, YFSETQ. CDR3 nucleotides: TGCGCCAGCAGCTTGGCGCGGACAGCATTCTCCTACGAGCAGTACTTC. Protein: CASSLARTAFSYEQYF.

This clonotype showed up many times. The J gene is TRBJ2-2, the V gene TRBV29-1, with 10 nucleotides matching TRBD2. V lost 7 bases and J lost 7; bases outside the gene matches: 12. The CDR3 has 15 amino acids. In germline, CDR1 is SQVTM, CDR2 ANQGSEA. CDR3 protein: CSAQILAGEVGELFF. The CDR3 DNA sequence: TGCAGCGCCCAAATCCTAGCGGGAGAAGTCGGGGAGCTGTTTTTT.

This clonotype occurred many times. The chain combines TRBV5-1 with TRBJ2-2; D is uncertain. V lost 4 bases to trimming and J lost 6 bases, with 10 bases between them. The CDR3 sequence is 13 residues long. Germline CDR1 reads SGHRS; CDR2 reads YFSETQ. The CDR3 bases are TGCGCCAGCAGCCGTAAGGGATCCGGGGAGCTGTTTTTT. Residues: CASSRKGSGELFF.

As regards this clonotype: At one of its ends the junction is not consistent with the germline gene, which may arise from a read error. J is TRBJ2-2 and V is TRBV18, with D perhaps matching TRBD2 (5 bases). The CDR3 contains 12 residues. Looked up from germline, CDR1 is KGHSH and CDR2 is LQKENI. CDR3 in DNA: TGTGCCAGCTCACCAGCCACCGGGGAGCTGCTTTTT. This translates into CASSPATGELLF.

The rearrangement links TRBV10-2 to TRBJ2-1; 11 positions match TRBD2. With V trimmed by 2 bases and J by 9 bases, 6 bases remained unmatched. The CDR3 spans 15 residues. Germline assignment: CDR1 WSHSY and CDR2 SAAADI. CDR3 amino acids: CASSEQRLAGGEQFF. The CDR3 DNA reads TGCGCCAGCAGTGAGCAGCGTCTAGCGGGAGGTGAGCAGTTCTTC.

This clonotype was seen a few times. J is TRBJ1-1 and V is TRBV20-1, with TRBD1 identical over 11 bases. The germline gives CDR1 DFQATT, CDR2 SNEGSKA (reference sequence). The CDR3 covers 14 residues. V shed 6 bases, J shed 1 base, and the junction held 4 bases outside the gene matches. The CDR3 nucleotides read TGCAGTGCATACGGACAGGGGGCGAACACTGAAGCTTTCTTT. This translates into CSAYGQGANTEAFF.

This clonotype came up many times. V usage is TRBV7-9 and J usage is TRBJ2-7; D not certain. In germline, CDR1 is SEHNR, CDR2 FQNEAQ (reference sequence). The CDR3 totals 13 residues. V was pared by 5 bases and J by 3 bases, with 11 bases between. The DNA of the CDR3 is TGTGCCAGCAGCGGTGAGGACCTCTACGAGCAGTACTTC. It is translated as CASSGEDLYEQYF.

This clonotype was observed many times. The V gene is TRBV10-3, the J gene TRBJ2-3, with TRBD1 identical over 7 bases. Trimming cost V 6 bases and J 2 bases; bases outside gene matches: 2. CDR1 is ENHRY, CDR2 SYGVKD, per germline. The CDR3 consists of 13 residues. In DNA, the CDR3 is TGTGCCATCAGAGGGACAGACACAGATACGCAGTATTTT. The encoded protein is CAIRGTDTDTQYF.

The rearrangement links TRBV10-2 to TRBJ2-2, with D possibly TRBD2 on 5 matching bases. This CDR3 is 15 amino acids long. CDR1 is WSHSY and CDR2 is SAAADI in the germline V gene. V was pared by 4 bases and J by 1 base, with 10 bases between. CDR3: CASSALAKNTGELFF. DNA of the CDR3: TGCGCCAGCAGTGCGCTAGCAAAGAACACCGGGGAGCTGTTTTTT.